These 16 T cell receptor beta chains were sequenced from one sample in a study of cytomegalovirus exposure and HLA in healthy donors. The table came from immunoSEQ multiplex PCR; TCRdb's copy has only in-frame clones and leaves some out. The repertoire consists of roughly 300,000 clones, with around 89% occurring once and the leading ten covering over 0.85%. The sequencing sample was made of PBMCs. These TCRs come from a woman under 30 in good health and CMV-seronegative.

The rearrangement joins TRBV7-3 to TRBJ2-1, with TRBD2 matching 9 bases. Germline-derived CDR1 and CDR2 are SGHTA and FQGTGA. This CDR3 is 16 amino acids long. The J segment lost 3 bases and the V segment lost 5 bases, leaving 8 bases of the junction unmatched. The CDR3 loop reads CASSDPLAGVYNEQFF. CDR3 in DNA: TGTGCCAGCAGCGACCCCTTAGCGGGAGTCTACAATGAGCAGTTCTTC.

The rearrangement links TRBV7-2 to TRBJ2-3; D gene uncertain. The CDR3 spans 13 residues. Germline CDR1 is SGHTA and CDR2 is FQGNSA. Trimming cost V 7 bases and J 6 bases, with 14 bases left between them. The CDR3 sequence is CASNLGYVDTQYF. The CDR3 DNA follows: TGTGCCAGCAACCTCGGGTATGTGGATACGCAGTATTTT.

The V gene is TRBV9, the J gene TRBJ1-1; 9 bases agree with TRBD1. Germline V gene sequence: CDR1 SGDLS, CDR2 YYNGEE. This CDR3 has 15 residues. Losses at the gene ends were 4 bases for V and 4 bases for J; bases not matched to a gene: 8. The CDR3, as DNA: TGTGCCAGCAGCATAACAGGGGGCATCGGCACTGAAGCTTTCTTT. Translating it yields CASSITGGIGTEAFF.

This chain links TRBV19 with TRBJ2-1, with 8 bases matching TRBD2. V shed 7 bases and J 0 bases; nucleotides not matched to a gene: 8. The CDR3 has 16 amino acids. Germline V CDR1 and CDR2: LNHDA, SQIVND (reference sequence). The CDR3 loop is CASTRSGTSSYNEQFF. The CDR3 region has the DNA TGTGCCAGTACCCGCTCCGGGACTAGCTCCTACAATGAGCAGTTCTTC.

The chain carries TRBV9 and TRBJ1-1; 7 positions agree with TRBD1. CDR1 SGDLS and CDR2 YYNGEE come from the germline V gene. Losses at the gene ends were 3 bases for V and 5 bases for J; bases not matched to a gene: 4. CDR3 length: 13 amino acids. CDR3 sequence (DNA): TGTGCCAGCAGCGAAACAGGGGTAACTGAAGCTTTCTTT. Protein sequence: CASSETGVTEAFF.

The gene calls are TRBV27 and TRBJ2-2; 7 nucleotides line up with TRBD2. Germline CDR1 reads MNHEY; CDR2 reads SMNVEV (reference sequence). The J segment lost 5 bases and the V segment lost 10 bases, leaving 13 bases of the junction unmatched. There are 15 residues in the CDR3. The CDR3 region has the DNA TGTGCCACCCGGAGGGGCGGGAGATGGACCGGGGAGCTGTTTTTT. Protein: CATRRGGRWTGELFF.

The chain has TRBV5-5 and TRBJ1-2, with 8 bases that match TRBD1. The germline gives CDR1 SGHKS, CDR2 YYEKEE (reference sequence). The CDR3 spans 13 residues. After removal of 6 bases from V and 7 bases from J, the junction contained 8 bases not matched to a gene. Here the CDR3 DNA reads TGTGCCAGCAAAAAGGACAGGGAGGGTGGCTACACCTTC. This encodes CASKKDREGGYTF.

The J gene is TRBJ2-1, the V gene TRBV4-1; maybe TRBD1 (6 bases). V lost 0 bases and J lost 4, with 13 bases in between. The CDR3 extends over 16 amino acids. From germline, CDR1 is MGHRA and CDR2 YSYEKL. CDR3 bases: TGCGCCAGCAGCCAAGAACAGGGTAGGGCTTACAATGAGCAGTTCTTC. Amino acids: CASSQEQGRAYNEQFF.

The chain combines TRBV7-9 with TRBJ2-7; TRBD2 aligns across 14 bases. Per the germline V gene, CDR1 is SEHNR and CDR2 is FQNEAQ (reference sequence). The CDR3 has 17 amino acids. With V trimmed by 5 bases and J by 1 base, 7 bases remained unmatched. The CDR3 region is CASSRGTSGRESYEQYF. CDR3 nucleotides: TGTGCCAGCAGCCGCGGGACTAGCGGGAGAGAATCCTACGAGCAGTACTTC. Based on the CDR3 plus reference TRBV7-9 and TRBJ2-7, the full variable domain is DTGVSQNPRHKITKRGQNVTFRCDPISEHNRLYWYRQTLGQGPEFLTYFQNEAQLEKSRLLSDRFSAERPKGSFSTLEIQRTEQGDSAMYLCASSRGTSGRESYEQYFGPGTRLTVT.

The CDR3 nucleotides read TGTGCCAGCAGCTTAATTTACCACCAAGGACTAGCGGGAGGGGCCGTCTCGTCCTACAATGAGCAGTTCTTC. This encodes CASSLIYHQGLAGGAVSSYNEQFF. The chain couples TRBV13 to TRBJ2-1; 15 bases are shared with TRBD2. The CDR3 loop spans 24 amino acids. CDR1 is PRHDT and CDR2 is FYEKMQ in the germline V gene (reference sequence). The ends lost 2 bases at V and 1 base at J; junction bases unmatched: 21.

The chain carries TRBV6-5 and TRBJ2-7, with D possibly TRBD1 on 6 matching bases. Germline lookup yields CDR1 MNHEY and CDR2 SVGAGI. The CDR3 runs to 14 residues. V was cut by 5 bases and J by 3 bases, with 14 bases left in between. In DNA, the CDR3 is TGTGCCAGCAGTAGGGCAGGGGAAATCTACGAGCAGTACTTC. Its protein product is CASSRAGEIYEQYF.

The V and J genes are TRBV19 and TRBJ2-1; 11 nucleotides line up with TRBD2. The germline gives CDR1 LNHDA, CDR2 SQIVND (reference sequence). The CDR3 runs to 17 residues. With 7 bases clipped from V and 6 bases from J, the junction kept 14 bases outside the gene matches. The CDR3 region is CASTDPLAGGPGNEQFF. The CDR3 DNA follows: TGTGCCAGTACCGACCCATTAGCGGGAGGGCCTGGCAATGAGCAGTTCTTC.

The V gene is TRBV7-2, the J gene TRBJ2-5; 7 bases align to TRBD1. Germline V gene data show CDR1 as SGHTA and CDR2 as FQGNSA. V dropped 5 bases and J dropped 5; count of bases not matched to a gene: 5. The CDR3 is 13 amino acids. CDR3 loop: CASSQDRVETQYF. CDR3 DNA sequence: TGTGCCAGCAGCCAAGACAGGGTTGAGACCCAGTACTTC.

This sequence joins TRBV10-1 and TRBJ1-5; D gene unclear. Germline lookup yields CDR1 WNHNN and CDR2 SYGVQD (reference sequence). The CDR3 is made up of 15 amino acids. Trimming stripped 0 bases from V and 5 bases from J, with 11 bases between. The CDR3 DNA reads TGCGCCAGCAGTGAGTCGAACAGATTCTATCAGCCCCAGCATTTT. This gives the protein CASSESNRFYQPQHF.

The chain combines TRBV28 with TRBJ2-7; possibly TRBD2 for D (6 bases). Trimming removed 3 bases from V and 0 bases from J, with 21 bases in between. The CDR3 is 18 amino acids. The germline V gene encodes CDR1 MDHEN and CDR2 SYDVKM. The CDR3 region is CASSFIYFSGGSSYEQYF. The CDR3 DNA sequence: TGTGCCAGCAGTTTTATTTATTTTTCCGGGGGAAGCTCCTACGAGCAGTACTTC.

The genes are TRBV25-1 and TRBJ2-5; D may be TRBD1 (5 bases). This CDR3 comprises 17 residues. Germline CDR1 reads MGHDK; CDR2 reads SYGVNS. The V and J ends lost 7 bases and 2 bases respectively, with 23 bases between them. DNA for the CDR3: TGTGCCAGCAAACCTCTGACCAGGGAACTCAATCAAGAGACCCAGTACTTC. Amino acid sequence: CASKPLTRELNQETQYF.